A single sample is the source of the 14 T cell receptor beta chains below, sequenced in a study of T cells in Graves' hyperthyroidism and ophthalmopathy (dated by TCRdb to the late 2010s). Library generation was performed with multiplex PCR. This sample was sequenced with an Illumina HiSeq 2000. The TCR beta CDR3 regions were amplified from the RNA transcripts. A first-round RT-PCR of the TCR CDR3 used the HTBI primer set with the Qiagen OneStep RT-PCR kit. Using fastp trimming at Q25 and MiXCR clonotype assembly, TCRdb reanalyzed the public sequencing data and kept in-frame beta chains. Rows merge per CDR3 protein into single entries with the most common DNA and genes. This sample has hundreds of thousands of distinct CDR3 sequences in its table, and about 20% of those were observed once. Clones ranked in the top ten supply around 62% of the sample. Sample: blood. The receptors originated from a man younger than 45 with Graves' ophthalmopathy.

As to this clonotype: Its ends do not fully match the called genes, so a read error is possible. This chain joins TRBV7-9 and TRBJ2-7; a possible D gene is TRBD1 (6 bases). Germline values: CDR1 SEHNR, CDR2 FQNEAQ (reference sequence). The CDR3 sequence is 16 residues long. The CDR3, as DNA: TGTCCCAGCAGCTCTGGACCCGGGACATTCCCCTACGAGCAGTACTTC. Protein sequence: CPSSSGPGTFPYEQYF.

The sample holds a few counts of this clonotype. The chain links TRBV6-1 to TRBJ2-1; 10 bases are shared with TRBD2. V dropped 6 bases and J dropped 8; count of bases not matched to a gene: 13. Germline CDR1 MNHNS, CDR2 SASEGT. This CDR3 is built from 16 residues. The CDR3 protein is CASRGLPSGSRDEQFF. CDR3 coding DNA: TGTGCCAGCAGGGGATTGCCTAGCGGGAGTAGGGATGAGCAGTTCTTC.

The gene calls are TRBV28 and TRBJ2-2; D gene ambiguous. Germline CDR1 is MDHEN and CDR2 is SYDVKM. The CDR3 is 15 amino acids. V lost 6 bases and J 2 bases, leaving 13 bases between the germline ends. CDR3 DNA: TGTGCCAGCAGCCGTTCAGGATTAAACACCGGGGAGCTGTTTTTT. This codes for CASSRSGLNTGELFF.

The chain couples TRBV11-2 to TRBJ1-6, with D perhaps TRBD1 (5 bases). This CDR3 is 14 amino acids long. CDR1 is SGHAT, CDR2 FQNNGV, per germline. Deletions cut 5 bases from V and 6 bases from J, with 11 bases between. CDR3 residues: CASSTQGGNSPLHF. For the CDR3, the DNA is TGTGCCAGCAGCACTCAGGGCGGTAATTCACCCCTCCACTTT.

The V gene is TRBV27, the J gene TRBJ1-5; no clear D gene. This CDR3 is built from 15 residues. Deletions cut 8 bases from V and 4 bases from J, with 18 bases between. The germline V gene encodes CDR1 MNHEY and CDR2 SMNVEV (reference sequence). This chain's CDR3 is CASPKFTRLNQPQHF. The CDR3 DNA sequence: TGTGCCAGCCCCAAGTTTACAAGGCTTAATCAGCCCCAGCATTTT.

Only a few counts were recorded for this clonotype. The chain uses TRBV19 and TRBJ1-5; D remains unclear. Germline assignment: CDR1 LNHDA and CDR2 SQIVND (reference sequence). Trimming shortened V by 9 bases and J by 2 bases, and 17 bases separated the two germline ends. The CDR3 runs to 15 residues. CDR3 in amino acids: CASKRKVEGNQPQHF. The CDR3 nucleotides read TGTGCCAGCAAACGAAAGGTTGAGGGCAATCAGCCCCAGCATTTT.

This clonotype was picked up many times. V and J are TRBV5-1 and TRBJ2-7; possibly TRBD2 for D (5 bases). Trimming took off 1 base at V and 6 bases at J, with 17 bases between the two ends. Per the germline V gene, CDR1 is SGHRS and CDR2 is YFSETQ. This CDR3 comprises 15 residues. This CDR3 reads CASSLLATRMAEQYF. DNA of the CDR3: TGCGCCAGCAGCTTGTTAGCGACCAGGATGGCCGAGCAGTACTTC.

This clonotype was seen ten or more times. In DNA, the CDR3 is TGTGCCAGCAGCGTGGGACTAGTTTTCGAGACCCAGTACTTC. It is translated as CASSVGLVFETQYF. V is TRBV11-3 and J is TRBJ2-5; 8 positions agree with TRBD2. The length of the CDR3 is 14 residues. V was pared by 5 bases and J by 5 bases, with 7 bases of the junction left unmatched. The V gene's germline CDR1 is SGHNT and CDR2 YENEEA.

The chain uses TRBV15 and TRBJ2-1; TRBD2 agrees at 7 bases. The CDR3 has 12 residues. Germline CDR1 is LNHNV and CDR2 is YYDKDF (reference sequence). The V gene end was trimmed by 8 bases and the J gene end by 4 bases; junction bases not matched to a gene: 2. The CDR3 region is CATGDYYNEQFF. DNA for the CDR3: TGTGCCACCGGGGACTATTACAATGAGCAGTTCTTC.

This clonotype appeared a few times. The rearrangement links TRBV11-2 to TRBJ1-5, with D possibly being TRBD1 (5 bases). The CDR3 contains 15 residues. Trimming took 1 base from V and 4 from J, leaving 11 bases between them. The germline CDR1 and CDR2 sequences are SGHAT and FQNNGV. The CDR3 sequence: CASSLATEENQPQHF. As DNA, the CDR3 is TGTGCCAGCAGCTTAGCGACAGAGGAAAATCAGCCCCAGCATTTT.

Note on this clonotype: At one end, the junction sequence differs from germline, possibly due to a read error. J is TRBJ2-7 and V is TRBV7-7; 10 bases agree with TRBD2. Germline-derived CDR1 and CDR2 are SSHAT and FNYEAQ (reference sequence). CDR3 length: 18 residues. In DNA form, the CDR3 reads TGTGCTAGCAGCTTAAAGCGGGAGGGCCGACGAAGGACCTACGAGCAGTACTTC. It yields the protein CASSLKREGRRRTYEQYF.

This clonotype appeared many times. This chain joins TRBV15 and TRBJ1-4, with TRBD1 matching 9 bases. Germline trimming cut 4 bases from V and 5 bases from J; bases unmatched to any gene: 5. Germline V CDR1 and CDR2: LNHNV, YYDKDF (reference sequence). The CDR3 contains 15 residues. DNA for the CDR3: TGTGCCACCAGCACCCTAGGACAGGGGAATGAAAAACTGTTTTTT. Translating gives CATSTLGQGNEKLFF.

In its sample, this clonotype was seen many times. The gene calls are TRBV11-2 and TRBJ2-3; D gene unclear. Between the trimmed V and J ends, which lost 0 bases and 1 base, there was a span of 8 bases. Germline-derived CDR1 and CDR2 are SGHAT and FQNNGV. The CDR3 loop spans 15 amino acids. The CDR3 DNA reads as TGTGCCAGCAGCTTAGACCGGACGGGCACAGATACGCAGTATTTT. Translated, it gives CASSLDRTGTDTQYF.

The chain uses TRBV12-3 or TRBV12-4 and TRBJ2-7; 8 bases match TRBD2. J was trimmed by 4 bases and V by 6 bases; bases with no gene match: 8. CDR3 length: 14 residues. CDR3 sequence: CASSLLSGRYEQYF. In DNA form, the CDR3 reads TGTGCCAGCAGCCTCCTCAGCGGGAGATACGAGCAGTACTTC.